The 15 T cell receptor beta chains given below trace back to one sample, sequenced in a study of cytomegalovirus exposure and HLA in healthy donors. PCR was performed using 60 Vbeta and 13 Jbeta primers. Here immunoSEQ multiplex PCR was the method, and the copy in TCRdb shows in-frame clones only, minus some. The table has about 150,000 clones, around three quarters seen once. Sequencing input: PBMCs. These receptor sequences come from a man aged 35 to 55 in good health and CMV-seronegative.

This clone was observed once. The rearrangement uses TRBV5-1 and TRBJ2-2, with 10 bases aligning to TRBD1. This CDR3 spans 14 amino acids. Germline V CDR1 and CDR2: SGHRS, YFSETQ. With V trimmed by 10 bases and J by 3 bases, 6 bases remained unmatched. The CDR3 region has the DNA TGCGCCTCCAAGGACAGGGGGGACACCGGGGAGCTGTTTTTT. Translating gives CASKDRGDTGELFF.

The rearrangement links TRBV2 to TRBJ1-2, with D unclear. This CDR3 is built from 12 residues. CDR1 SNHLY and CDR2 FYNNEI come from the germline V gene. V gave up 9 bases and J gave up 0 bases, with 8 bases separating them. For the CDR3, the DNA is TGTGCCAGTCTCAGGACTAACTATGGCTACACCTTC. Protein: CASLRTNYGYTF.

The chain carries TRBV5-1 and TRBJ2-1; possibly TRBD1 for D (5 bases). V was cut by 4 bases and J by 0 bases, with 11 bases left in between. Germline loops: CDR1 SGHRS, CDR2 YFSETQ. This CDR3 has 15 residues. The CDR3 protein is CASSQTASSYNEQFF. The CDR3 region has the DNA TGCGCCAGCAGCCAGACAGCGAGCTCCTACAATGAGCAGTTCTTC.

The rearrangement joins TRBV19 to TRBJ1-1; tentative D call: TRBD1 (5 bases). Per germline, CDR1 LNHDA and CDR2 SQIVND (reference sequence). The CDR3 is 14 residues long. Trimming left V 3 bases short and J 5 bases short, with 13 bases between. The CDR3 protein is CASSITRGRTEAFF. The CDR3 DNA reads TGTGCCAGTAGTATCACAAGGGGAAGAACTGAAGCTTTCTTT.

This rearrangement joins TRBV28 to TRBJ2-2; TRBD2 agrees at 9 bases. Germline V gene sequence: CDR1 MDHEN, CDR2 SYDVKM. J was trimmed by 1 base and V by 4 bases; bases with no gene match: 4. This CDR3 region has 16 residues. The CDR3 loop reads CASSWASGVNTGELFF. CDR3 bases: TGTGCCAGCAGTTGGGCTAGCGGGGTGAACACCGGGGAGCTGTTTTTT.

The rearrangement uses TRBV27 and TRBJ2-5, with TRBD1 identical over 11 bases. Matching the DNA end better, TRBJ2-7 makes the J call doubtful. The CDR3 consists of 15 residues. Germline V CDR1 and CDR2: MNHEY, SMNVEV (reference sequence). The CDR3 nucleotides read TGTGCCAGCAGTTGGTTTCGAGGGACAGGGGGCGAGCAGTACTTC. This translates into CASSWFRGTGGEQYF.

The rearrangement joins TRBV18 to TRBJ2-1, with 9 bases fitting TRBD1. With 3 bases clipped from V and 4 bases from J, the junction kept 10 bases outside the gene matches. Germline CDR1 reads KGHSH; CDR2 reads LQKENI. The CDR3 spans 17 residues. CDR3 nucleotide sequence: TGTGCCAGCTCACCGAGGGGGGGACAGGGTATATACAATGAGCAGTTCTTC. Protein product: CASSPRGGQGIYNEQFF.

This chain joins TRBV18 and TRBJ1-1, with D possibly matching TRBD1 (6 bases). The germline V and J ends were trimmed by 2 bases and 9 bases, with 16 bases remaining between them. Germline V lookup: CDR1 KGHSH, CDR2 LQKENI. The CDR3 totals 14 residues. CDR3: CASSPMSEGGKAFF. The CDR3 DNA reads TGTGCCAGCTCACCAATGTCTGAGGGGGGGAAAGCTTTCTTT.

The chain combines TRBV4-2 with TRBJ2-3, with TRBD2 matching 10 bases. V was pared by 1 base and J by 4 bases, with 5 bases of the junction left unmatched. The CDR3 has 16 amino acids. Germline values: CDR1 LGHNA, CDR2 YNFKEQ. CDR3 coding DNA: TGTGCCAGCAGCCAAGTGAGAGCGGGAGGGTCAGATACGCAGTATTTT. It specifies CASSQVRAGGSDTQYF.

V usage is TRBV5-6 and J usage is TRBJ2-5, with a weak D call TRBD1 (5 bases). The CDR3 has 13 amino acids. Germline V lookup: CDR1 SGHDT, CDR2 YYEEEE. Between the trimmed V and J ends, which lost 4 bases and 3 bases, there was a span of 10 bases. The CDR3 nucleotides read TGTGCCAGCAGCACCGGCAGGGAAGAGACCCAGTACTTC. This translates into CASSTGREETQYF.

With regard to this clone: Other DNA sequences in this specimen translate into the identical CDR3. The chain links TRBV5-1 to TRBJ2-7; perhaps TRBD1 as D (5 bases). V was cut by 0 bases and J by 3 bases, with 16 bases left in between. Germline-derived CDR1 and CDR2 are SGHRS and YFSETQ. The CDR3 totals 16 residues. The CDR3 DNA reads TGCGCCAGCAGCTTGGGCAGGGTTGGGGCTATCTACGAGCAGTACTTC. This translates into CASSLGRVGAIYEQYF.

CDR3 in DNA: TGCGCCACCGCTGGTGGCAGGGTGATCTACGAGCAGTACGTC. This codes for CATAGGRVIYEQYV. The chain is built from TRBV23-1 and TRBJ2-7; tentatively, D is TRBD1 (5 bases). TRBV23-1 belongs to the ORF category, with a function that is uncertain. V lost 10 bases to trimming and J lost 3 bases, with 19 bases between them. The CDR3 loop spans 14 amino acids.

This chain links TRBV27 with TRBJ2-4; D not resolved. Germline CDR1 reads MNHEY; CDR2 reads SMNVEV (reference sequence). Between the trimmed V and J ends, which lost 7 bases and 12 bases, there was a span of 13 bases. This CDR3 has 11 amino acids. In DNA form, the CDR3 reads TGTGCCAGCAACTCCGGTTACAGTCAGTACTTC. This gives the protein CASNSGYSQYF.

This clone is a singleton in its sample. V gene TRBV9 combines with J gene TRBJ1-5; TRBD1 aligns across 9 bases. This CDR3 has 13 residues. Germline V lookup: CDR1 SGDLS, CDR2 YYNGEE. J was trimmed by 5 bases and V by 3 bases; bases with no gene match: 0. CDR3 nucleotides: TGTGCCAGCAGCGGGACAGGGGATCAGCCCCAGCATTTT. Protein product: CASSGTGDQPQHF.

This clone was recorded once. The chain employs TRBV5-1 and TRBJ2-7; weak D call: TRBD1 (6 bases). This CDR3 comprises 15 residues. CDR1 is SGHRS and CDR2 is YFSETQ in the germline V gene. V dropped 0 bases and J dropped 6 bases, with 16 bases sitting between them. The CDR3 sequence is CASSLEWTVYSEQYF. The CDR3 nucleotides are TGCGCCAGCAGCTTGGAATGGACAGTCTATTCCGAGCAGTACTTC.